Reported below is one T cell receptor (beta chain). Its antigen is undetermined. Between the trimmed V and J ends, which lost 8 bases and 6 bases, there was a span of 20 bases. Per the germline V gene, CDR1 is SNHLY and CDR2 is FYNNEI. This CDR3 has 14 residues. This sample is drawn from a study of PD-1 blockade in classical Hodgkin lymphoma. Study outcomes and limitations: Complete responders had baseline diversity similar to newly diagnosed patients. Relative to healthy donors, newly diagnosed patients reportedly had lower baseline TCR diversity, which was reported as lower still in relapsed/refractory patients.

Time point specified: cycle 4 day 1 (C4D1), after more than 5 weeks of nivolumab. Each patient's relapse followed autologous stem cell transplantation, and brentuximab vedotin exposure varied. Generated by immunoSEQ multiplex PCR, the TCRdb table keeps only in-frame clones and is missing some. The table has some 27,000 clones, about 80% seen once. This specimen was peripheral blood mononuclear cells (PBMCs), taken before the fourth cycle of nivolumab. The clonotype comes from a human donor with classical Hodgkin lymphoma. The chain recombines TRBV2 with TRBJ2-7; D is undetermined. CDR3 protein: CASSAFFSAVEQYF. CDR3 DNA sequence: TGTGCCAGCTCAGCTTTTTTCAGTGCGGTCGAGCAGTACTTC.